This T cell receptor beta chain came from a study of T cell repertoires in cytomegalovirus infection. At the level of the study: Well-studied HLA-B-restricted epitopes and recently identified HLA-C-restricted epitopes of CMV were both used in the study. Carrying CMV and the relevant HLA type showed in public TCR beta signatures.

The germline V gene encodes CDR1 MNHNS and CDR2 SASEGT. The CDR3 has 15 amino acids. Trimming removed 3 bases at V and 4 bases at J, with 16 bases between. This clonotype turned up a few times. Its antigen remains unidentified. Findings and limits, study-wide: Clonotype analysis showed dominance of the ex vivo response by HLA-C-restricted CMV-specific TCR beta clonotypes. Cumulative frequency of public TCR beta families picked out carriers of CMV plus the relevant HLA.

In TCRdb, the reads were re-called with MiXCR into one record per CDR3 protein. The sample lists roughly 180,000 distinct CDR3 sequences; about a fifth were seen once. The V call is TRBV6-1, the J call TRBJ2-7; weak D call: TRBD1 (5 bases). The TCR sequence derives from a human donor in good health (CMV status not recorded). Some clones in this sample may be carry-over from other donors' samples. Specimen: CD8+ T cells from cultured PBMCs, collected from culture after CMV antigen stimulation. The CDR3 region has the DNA TGTGCCAGCAGTGAGGGAAGGGGTTCCCCTTACGAGCAGTACTTC. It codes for CASSEGRGSPYEQYF.